This T cell receptor delta chain appears in the sequencing data of a study of gamma-delta T cells after stem cell transplantation. This clone turned up a few times. The CDR3 is 21 residues long. V shed 0 bases and J 0 bases; nucleotides not matched to a gene: 12. CDR1 and CDR2 (germline): GEAIGNYY, EKD. TCRdb processed the RT-PCR reads again with the CATT caller. The sample holds thousands of delta-chain clones, approximately 17% seen once. The origin of this receptor is a human donor. It is not recorded whose cells these are; they may come from a transplant donor. Sequenced input: gamma-delta T cells. The chain is built from TRDV2 and TRDJ3; TRDD3 aligns across 8 bases. CDR3 nucleotide sequence: TGTGCCTGTGACACCGGAGAGGATGTACTGGGGGGCTCCTGGGACACCCGACAGATGTTTTTC. It specifies CACDTGEDVLGGSWDTRQMFF.